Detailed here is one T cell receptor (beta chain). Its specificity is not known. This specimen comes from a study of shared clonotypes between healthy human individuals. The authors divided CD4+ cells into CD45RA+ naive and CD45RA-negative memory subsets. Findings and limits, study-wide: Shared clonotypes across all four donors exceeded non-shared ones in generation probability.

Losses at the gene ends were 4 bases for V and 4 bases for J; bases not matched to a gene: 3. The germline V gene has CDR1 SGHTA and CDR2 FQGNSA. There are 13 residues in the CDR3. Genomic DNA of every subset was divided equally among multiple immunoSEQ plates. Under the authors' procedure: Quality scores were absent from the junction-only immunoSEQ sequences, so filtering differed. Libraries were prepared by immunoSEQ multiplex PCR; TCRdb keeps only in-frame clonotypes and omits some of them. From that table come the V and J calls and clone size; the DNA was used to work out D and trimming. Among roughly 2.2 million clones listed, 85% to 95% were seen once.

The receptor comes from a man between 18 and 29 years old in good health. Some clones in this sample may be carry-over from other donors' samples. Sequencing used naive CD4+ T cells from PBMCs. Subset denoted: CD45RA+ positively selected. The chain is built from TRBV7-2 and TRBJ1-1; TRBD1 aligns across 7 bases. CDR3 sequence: CASSSQGITEAFF. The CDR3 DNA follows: TGTGCCAGCAGCTCACAGGGGATCACTGAAGCTTTCTTT.